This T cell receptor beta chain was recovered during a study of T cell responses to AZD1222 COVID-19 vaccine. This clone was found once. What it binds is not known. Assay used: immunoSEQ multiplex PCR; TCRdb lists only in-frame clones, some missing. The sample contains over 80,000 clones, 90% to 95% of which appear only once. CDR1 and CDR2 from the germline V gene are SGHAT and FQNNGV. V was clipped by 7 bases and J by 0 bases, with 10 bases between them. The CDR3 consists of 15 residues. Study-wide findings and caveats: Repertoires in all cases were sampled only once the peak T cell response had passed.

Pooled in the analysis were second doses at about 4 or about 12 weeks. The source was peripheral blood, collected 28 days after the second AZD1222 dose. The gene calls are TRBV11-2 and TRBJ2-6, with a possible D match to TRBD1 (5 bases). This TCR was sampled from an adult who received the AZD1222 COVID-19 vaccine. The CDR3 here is CASNRLSSGANVLTF. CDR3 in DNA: TGTGCCAGCAACAGGCTCAGCTCTGGGGCCAACGTCCTGACTTTC.